Listed here is a single TCR beta chain. Its target is unknown. Possible read error: a much larger clone is one base away. The germline gives CDR1 SQVTM, CDR2 ANQGSEA. The CDR3 loop spans 12 amino acids. The data belong to a study of molecular identifiers for immune sequencing clone quantification. TCRdb redid the calling of the PCR reads with MiXCR, one entry per CDR3 protein. The table shows around 100,000 distinct CDR3 sequences, with 35% occurring only once. Study-wide findings and caveats: Clones exceeding 20 RNA copies carried over 97% of effector molecules but under 1% of naive-cell molecules.

The clonotype comes from a human donor in good health. Some libraries in this study had Jurkat cell RNA spiked in. The sequencing sample was made of naive CD8+ T cells from blood, with Jurkat cell RNA spiked in. Subset defined: FACS-sorted CD8+CD4-CCR7+CD45RA+ naive T cells. V usage is TRBV29-1 and J usage is TRBJ1-1, with TRBD1 identical over 8 bases. The CDR3: CSVTQGDTEASF. Here the CDR3 DNA reads TGCAGCGTTACACAGGGGGACACTGAAGCTTCCTTT.